The clone carrying this TCR beta chain appeared many times. The target antigen is unknown. Original processing notes: It was from CDR3 differences across clinicopathological groups that a distant-metastasis classifier for papillary thyroid cancer was built. TCRdb reanalyzed the PCR reads with MiXCR. TCRdb, rather than the study authors, made the V and J calls. The sample lists approximately 21,000 clones; roughly a quarter were seen once. J was trimmed by 3 bases and V by 2 bases; bases with no gene match: 5. The CDR3 has 15 residues. Germline assignment: CDR1 SGHDT and CDR2 YYEEEE. The entry originates in a study of metastatic and nonmetastatic thyroid tumors. Turning to the study itself: Malignant and benign thyroid patients had repertoires compared in peripheral blood and tumor or nodule tissue.

All patients were untreated before thyroid surgery. Overall study findings and caveats: According to reports, the diversity of TCR beta was significantly higher in malignant thyroid tumors than in benign nodules, and this held in both blood and tumor samples.

The chain joins TRBV5-6 to TRBJ2-1; TRBD1 agrees at 7 bases. The sequence was obtained from a female donor with papillary thyroid cancer or a benign thyroid nodule (not recorded which). Some clones in this sample may be carry-over from other donors' samples. The sequencing sample was made of blood. The CDR3 nucleotides read TGTGCCAGCAGCTTTAATTCAGGGGGCTACAATGAGCAGTTCTTC. Its protein is CASSFNSGGYNEQFF.